This is a list of T cell receptor beta chains from one sample in a study of blood T cell repertoires in COVID-19. Clones were read by immunoSEQ multiplex PCR, and TCRdb kept only the in-frame ones, dropping some. The sample consists of 90,000 to 130,000 clones, 88% of them appearing once. Sequenced: peripheral blood. Receptor source: a woman in her forties or fifties with acute or convalescent COVID-19. Both conserved end residues are part of each CDR3. The D gene is left open where the match is weak. Where a row states a size, it is once, few, many or the class of an expanded clone; other rows omit it.

V,size,D,J,CDR3,DNA
TRBV5-1,NA,NA,TRBJ1-2,CASRTTTGLQDGYTF,TGCGCCAGCAGAACCACAACAGGGTTGCAGGATGGCTACACCTTC
TRBV4-2,NA,NA,TRBJ2-3,CASSQEGRDTDTQYF,TGTGCCAGCAGCCAAGAGGGGCGGGACACAGATACGCAGTATTTT
TRBV13,NA,NA,TRBJ2-3,CATPEGGRTDTQYF,TGTGCCACCCCCGAGGGAGGTCGCACAGATACGCAGTATTTT
TRBV28,NA,NA,TRBJ1-6,CASSLPPGRNSPLHF,TGTGCCAGCAGTTTACCGCCAGGGAGGAATTCACCCCTCCACTTT
TRBV28,few,TRBD2,TRBJ2-7,CASSGGTSGNYEQYF,TGTGCCAGCAGTGGGGGGACTAGCGGAAACTACGAGCAGTACTTC
TRBV29-1,NA,NA,TRBJ1-4,CSVGGQGGEKLFF,TGCAGCGTTGGAGGGCAGGGAGGAGAAAAACTGTTTTTT
TRBV7-9,NA,TRBD1,TRBJ1-6,CASSLDRGPNSPLHF,TGTGCCAGCAGCTTAGACAGGGGCCCCAATTCACCCCTCCACTTT
TRBV3-1/TRBV3-2,NA,NA,TRBJ2-7,CASSYTRDSLYEQYF,TGTGCCAGCAGTTATACTAGGGACTCCCTATACGAGCAGTACTTC
TRBV18,NA,TRBD2,TRBJ2-7,CASSPEAGGSYEQYF,TGTGCCAGCTCACCAGAAGCGGGAGGCTCCTACGAGCAGTACTTC
TRBV6-1,NA,TRBD2,TRBJ2-2,CASSGGTSGSDTGELFF,TGTGCCAGCAGTGGCGGGACTAGCGGGAGCGACACCGGGGAGCTGTTTTTT
TRBV4-2,NA,TRBD1,TRBJ2-2,CASSPSGTGNTGELFF,TGTGCCAGCAGCCCCTCCGGGACAGGGAACACCGGGGAGCTGTTTTTT
TRBV5-6,NA,TRBD2,TRBJ2-1,CASTLQAGGRQFF,TGTGCCAGCACCCTCCAGGCGGGAGGCAGGCAGTTCTTC
TRBV7-9,NA,NA,TRBJ2-1,CASSSPPGNEQFF,TGTGCCAGCAGCTCTCCCCCCGGGAATGAGCAGTTCTTC
TRBV12-5,NA,NA,TRBJ2-5,CASGFGGLPGTQYF,TGTGCTAGTGGTTTCGGCGGACTACCGGGGACCCAGTACTTC
TRBV5-1,NA,TRBD1,TRBJ1-1,CASSSALQGTEAFF,TGCGCCAGCAGCTCAGCTTTACAGGGGACTGAAGCTTTCTTT
TRBV20-1,once,NA,TRBJ2-1,CSAEGYNEQFF,TGCAGTGCTGAGGGCTACAATGAGCAGTTCTTC
TRBV6-1,NA,TRBD2,TRBJ2-1,CASSEAGGRPYNEQFF,TGTGCCAGCAGTGAGGCGGGAGGGAGACCCTACAATGAGCAGTTCTTC
TRBV15,NA,TRBD2,TRBJ2-3,CATSRSGRTDTQYF,TGTGCCACCAGCAGAAGCGGGAGGACTGATACGCAGTATTTT
TRBV7-8,NA,TRBD2,TRBJ2-1,CASSFAGAGYNEQFF,TGTGCCAGCAGCTTCGCGGGAGCGGGCTACAATGAGCAGTTCTTC
TRBV3-1/TRBV3-2,NA,TRBD2,TRBJ2-2,CASTRTSGNTGELFF,TGTGCCAGCACCCGGACTAGCGGTAACACCGGGGAGCTGTTTTTT
TRBV2,NA,TRBD1,TRBJ2-2,CASSGGQGAVGELFF,TGTGCCAGCAGTGGCGGACAGGGGGCGGTTGGGGAGCTGTTTTTT
TRBV7-9,NA,TRBD1,TRBJ1-3,CASSFGAQGVGNTIYF,TGTGCCAGCAGCTTCGGGGCTCAGGGGGTAGGAAACACCATATATTTT
TRBV6-5,NA,TRBD2,TRBJ2-5,CASSYSGEGETQYF,TGTGCCAGCAGTTACTCAGGGGAGGGGGAGACCCAGTACTTC
TRBV7-2,NA,NA,TRBJ2-7,CASSAPGLGKHEQYF,TGTGCCAGCAGCGCACCGGGCCTCGGGAAGCACGAGCAGTACTTC
TRBV2,NA,TRBD2,TRBJ2-1,CASSGLAGSYNEQFF,TGTGCCAGCAGTGGACTAGCGGGATCATACAATGAGCAGTTCTTC
TRBV2,NA,TRBD1,TRBJ2-7,CASRGTGYTYEQYF,TGTGCCAGCAGGGGGACAGGGTACACCTACGAGCAGTACTTC
TRBV24-1,NA,NA,TRBJ1-5,CATSDFYSNQPQHF,TGTGCCACCAGTGATTTTTATAGCAATCAGCCCCAGCATTTT
TRBV24-1,NA,NA,TRBJ2-1,CATSDPTGLINEQFF,TGTGCCACCAGTGATCCGACGGGTTTGATCAATGAGCAGTTCTTC
TRBV5-5,once,TRBD1,TRBJ2-1,CASSWEDRVGHEQFF,TGTGCCAGCAGCTGGGAGGACAGGGTTGGACATGAGCAGTTCTTC
TRBV19,NA,NA,TRBJ1-2,CASSRAGDYGYTF,TGTGCCAGTAGTCGGGCGGGGGACTATGGCTACACCTTC
TRBV5-1,few,NA,TRBJ2-5,CASSPGLAFQETQYF,TGCGCCAGCAGCCCCGGACTCGCCTTCCAAGAGACCCAGTACTTC
TRBV7-2,NA,NA,TRBJ1-6,CASSLVSYNSPLHF,TGTGCCAGCAGCTTAGTCAGCTATAATTCACCCCTCCACTTT
TRBV18,NA,TRBD2,TRBJ2-7,CASSPPEIAGLRYF,TGTGCCAGCTCACCCCCCGAGATAGCGGGGCTAAGGTACTTC
TRBV10-3,NA,NA,TRBJ2-2,CAISGDALTNGELFF,TGTGCCATCAGTGGAGATGCGCTGACTAACGGGGAGCTGTTTTTT
TRBV7-9,NA,TRBD1,TRBJ2-7,CASSQGQNSYEQYF,TGTGCCAGCAGTCAGGGACAGAACTCCTACGAGCAGTACTTC
TRBV6-5,NA,NA,TRBJ2-1,CASREGPGNEQFF,TGTGCCAGCAGGGAGGGCCCGGGGAATGAGCAGTTCTTC
TRBV29-1,NA,NA,TRBJ2-5,CSGGTSWGETQYF,TGCAGCGGCGGGACTTCCTGGGGAGAGACCCAGTACTTC
TRBV6-5,NA,TRBD1,TRBJ2-2,CASTWTGRGGELFF,TGTGCCAGCACCTGGACAGGGAGAGGCGGGGAGCTGTTTTTT
TRBV7-8,NA,TRBD1,TRBJ1-3,CASSLTDRAGNTIYF,TGTGCCAGCAGCTTAACCGACAGGGCTGGAAACACCATATATTTT
TRBV7-2,NA,NA,TRBJ1-4,CASSLEFRKEKLFF,TGTGCCAGCAGCTTAGAGTTCAGGAAAGAAAAACTGTTTTTT
TRBV7-2,NA,NA,TRBJ1-1,CASSLGRAGNTEAFF,TGTGCCAGCAGCTTAGGGAGGGCTGGGAACACTGAAGCTTTCTTT
TRBV29-1,NA,NA,TRBJ2-5,CSVETGFVQETQYF,TGCAGCGTTGAAACAGGGTTTGTTCAAGAGACCCAGTACTTC
TRBV6-6,NA,NA,TRBJ1-4,CASSGPQGTLEKLFF,TGTGCCAGCAGCGGACCCCAAGGGACTCTCGAAAAACTGTTTTTT
TRBV4-2,NA,TRBD2,TRBJ2-3,CASSQDAGRGTDTQYF,TGTGCCAGCAGCCAAGATGCCGGGAGGGGAACAGATACGCAGTATTTT
TRBV11-2,few,NA,TRBJ1-2,CASSPILPGRDYGYTF,TGTGCCAGCAGCCCGATACTTCCTGGCAGGGACTATGGCTACACCTTC
TRBV1,NA,NA,TRBJ1-5,CTSSPPTGDQPQHF,TGCACCAGCAGCCCTCCCACAGGGGACCAGCCCCAGCATTTT
TRBV12-3/TRBV12-4,NA,TRBD1,TRBJ1-2,CASSVTGDLYTF,TGTGCCAGCAGCGTGACAGGGGATCTCTACACCTTC
TRBV5-1,few,TRBD1,TRBJ2-7,CASSYGQGVSYEQYF,TGCGCCAGCAGCTACGGACAGGGGGTATCCTACGAGCAGTACTTC
TRBV28,NA,TRBD1,TRBJ2-2,CASSLRGGPNTGELFF,TGTGCCAGCAGTTTAAGAGGGGGCCCGAACACCGGGGAGCTGTTTTTT
TRBV7-2,NA,TRBD2,TRBJ2-1,CASIPGTSGYNEQFF,TGTGCCAGCATCCCGGGGACTAGCGGATACAATGAGCAGTTCTTC
TRBV29-1,few,TRBD1,TRBJ2-5,CSVAVPGQGRETQYF,TGCAGCGTCGCCGTCCCGGGACAGGGACGGGAGACCCAGTACTTC
TRBV24-1,NA,NA,TRBJ2-1,CATSDPLAGRREQFF,TGTGCCACCAGTGATCCACTCGCAGGGCGTAGAGAGCAGTTCTTC
TRBV6-5,NA,NA,TRBJ1-1,CASRTGFLAAFF,TGTGCCAGCAGAACAGGGTTTTTAGCTGCTTTCTTT
TRBV2,NA,NA,TRBJ1-1,CASSEREVNTEAFF,TGTGCCAGCAGTGAAAGGGAGGTGAACACTGAAGCTTTCTTT
TRBV14,NA,TRBD2,TRBJ2-7,CASSQGLASYEQYF,TGTGCCAGCAGCCAAGGACTAGCCTCCTACGAGCAGTACTTC